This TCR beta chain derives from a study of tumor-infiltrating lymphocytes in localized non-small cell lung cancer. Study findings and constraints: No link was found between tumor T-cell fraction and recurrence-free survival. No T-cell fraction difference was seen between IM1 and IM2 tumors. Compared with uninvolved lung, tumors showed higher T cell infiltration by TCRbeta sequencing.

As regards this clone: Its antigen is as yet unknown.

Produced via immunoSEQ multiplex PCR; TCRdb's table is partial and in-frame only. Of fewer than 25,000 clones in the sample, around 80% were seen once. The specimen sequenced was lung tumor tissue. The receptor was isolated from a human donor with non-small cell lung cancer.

CDR3 DNA sequence: TGTGCCAGTAGTTCGGGACAGGGGTACGAGCAGTACTTC. Translating it yields CASSSGQGYEQYF. V and J are TRBV19 and TRBJ2-7; 10 nucleotides align to TRBD1. CDR1 and CDR2 (germline): LNHDA, SQIVND (reference sequence). This CDR3 is built from 13 residues. The V gene end was trimmed by 5 bases and the J gene end by 4 bases; junction bases not matched to a gene: 2. Using reference TRBV19 and TRBJ2-7 for the parts outside the CDR3, the full variable domain is DGGITQSPKYLFRKEGQNVTLSCEQNLNHDAMYWYRQDPGQGLRLIYYSQIVNDFQKGDIAEGYSVSREKKESFPLTVTSAQKNPTAFYLCASSSGQGYEQYFGPGTRLTVT.